The TCR beta chain under discussion was sequenced for a study of CD8 T cells in ankylosing spondylitis. TCRdb re-derived calls from the 5' RACE reads in MiXCR, one entry per CDR3 protein. The sample has 200,000 to 250,000 distinct CDR3 sequences, just under 7.5% seen once. Findings of the study overall: Roughly eight highly homologous variants formed a TCR beta motif that appeared characteristic of ankylosing spondylitis blood.

V trimming: 4 bases; J trimming: 4 bases; junction bases outside the gene matches: 12. The germline CDR1 and CDR2 sequences are SGHRS and YFSETQ. This CDR3 is 18 amino acids long. This clonotype was seen many times. Its matching antigen is unknown. The sample comprised blood, either unsorted or a sorted T cell fraction (not recorded which). The chain combines TRBV5-1 with TRBJ2-3, with TRBD2 matching 13 bases. The clonotype was recovered from a male donor with ankylosing spondylitis. CDR3 sequence: CASSGGHLGLAGADTQYF. CDR3 sequence (DNA): TGCGCCAGCAGCGGTGGCCACCTAGGACTAGCGGGAGCAGATACGCAGTATTTT. The full variable domain, with the rest looked up from reference TRBV5-1 and TRBJ2-3, is KAGVTQTPRYLIKTRGQQVTLSCSPISGHRSVSWYQQTPGQGLQFLFEYFSETQRNKGNFPGRFSGRQFSNSRSEMNVSTLELGDSALYLCASSGGHLGLAGADTQYFGPGTRLTVL.